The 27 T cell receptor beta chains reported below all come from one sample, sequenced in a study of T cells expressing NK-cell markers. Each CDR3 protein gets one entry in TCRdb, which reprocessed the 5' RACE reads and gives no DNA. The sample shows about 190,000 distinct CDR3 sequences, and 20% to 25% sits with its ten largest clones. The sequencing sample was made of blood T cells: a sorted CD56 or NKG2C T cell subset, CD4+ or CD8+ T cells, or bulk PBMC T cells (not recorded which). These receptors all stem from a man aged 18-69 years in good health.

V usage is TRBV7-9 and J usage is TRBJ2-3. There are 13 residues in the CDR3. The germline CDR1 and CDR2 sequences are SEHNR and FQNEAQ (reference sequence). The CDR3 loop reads CASSLGPIDTQYF.

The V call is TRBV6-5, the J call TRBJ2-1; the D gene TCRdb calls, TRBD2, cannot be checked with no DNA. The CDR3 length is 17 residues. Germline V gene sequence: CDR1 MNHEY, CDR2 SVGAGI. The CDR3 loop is CASSRVGSPSSYNEQFF.

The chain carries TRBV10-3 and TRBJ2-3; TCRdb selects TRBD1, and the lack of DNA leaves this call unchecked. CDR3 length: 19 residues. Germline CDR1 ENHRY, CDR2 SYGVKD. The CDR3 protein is CATSPPGKRTGDSIDTQYF.

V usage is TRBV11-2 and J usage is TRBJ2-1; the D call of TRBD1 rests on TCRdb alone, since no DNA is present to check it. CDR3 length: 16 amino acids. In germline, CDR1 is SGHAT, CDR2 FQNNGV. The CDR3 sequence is CASSLVAGDEFNEQFF.

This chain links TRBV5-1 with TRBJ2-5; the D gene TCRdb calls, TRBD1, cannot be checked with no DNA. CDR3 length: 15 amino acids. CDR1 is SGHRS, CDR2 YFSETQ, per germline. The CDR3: CASSFRDSDQETQYF.

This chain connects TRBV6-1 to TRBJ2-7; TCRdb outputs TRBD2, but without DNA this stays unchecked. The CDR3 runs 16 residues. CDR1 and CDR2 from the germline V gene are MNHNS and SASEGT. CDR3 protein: CASSRNSGEYSYEQYF.

The CDR3 here is CASSHDSSGANVLTF. The genes are TRBV4-1 and TRBJ2-6. The CDR3 length is 15 residues. Germline-derived CDR1 and CDR2 are MGHRA and YSYEKL.

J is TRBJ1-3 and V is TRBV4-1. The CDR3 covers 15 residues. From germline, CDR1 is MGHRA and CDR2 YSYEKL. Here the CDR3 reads CASSQDTGSGNTIYF.

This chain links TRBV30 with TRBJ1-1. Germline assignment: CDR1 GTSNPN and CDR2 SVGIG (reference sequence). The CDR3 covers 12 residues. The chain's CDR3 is CAWSVTYTEAFF.

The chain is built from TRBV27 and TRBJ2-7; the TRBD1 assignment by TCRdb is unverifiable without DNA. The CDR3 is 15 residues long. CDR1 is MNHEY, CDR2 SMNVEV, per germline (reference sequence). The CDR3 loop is CASSFRAGGDYEQYF.

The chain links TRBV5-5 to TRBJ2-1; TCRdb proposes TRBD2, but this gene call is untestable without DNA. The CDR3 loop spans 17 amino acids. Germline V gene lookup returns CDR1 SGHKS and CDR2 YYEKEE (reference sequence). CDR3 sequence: CASSLRLAGEVRGEQFF.

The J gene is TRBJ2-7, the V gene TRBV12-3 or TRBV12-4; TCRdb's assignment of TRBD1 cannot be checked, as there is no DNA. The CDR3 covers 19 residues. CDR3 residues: CASRADRGPRGRLENEQYF.

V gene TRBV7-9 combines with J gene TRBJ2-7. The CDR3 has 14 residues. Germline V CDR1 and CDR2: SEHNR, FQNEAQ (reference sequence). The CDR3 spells CASSRDGHSYEQYF.

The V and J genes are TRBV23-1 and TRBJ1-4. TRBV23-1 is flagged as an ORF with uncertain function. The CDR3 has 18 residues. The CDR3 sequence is CASRCNPGRAAGVKNCFF.

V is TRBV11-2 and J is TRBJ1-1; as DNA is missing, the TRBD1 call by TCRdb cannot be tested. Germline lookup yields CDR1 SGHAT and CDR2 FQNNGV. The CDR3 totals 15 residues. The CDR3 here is CASSSLGTGYTEAFF.

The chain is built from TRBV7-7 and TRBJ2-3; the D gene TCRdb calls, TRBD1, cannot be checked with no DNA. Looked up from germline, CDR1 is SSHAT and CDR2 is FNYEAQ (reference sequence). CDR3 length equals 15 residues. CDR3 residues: CASSRGVPDTDTQYF.

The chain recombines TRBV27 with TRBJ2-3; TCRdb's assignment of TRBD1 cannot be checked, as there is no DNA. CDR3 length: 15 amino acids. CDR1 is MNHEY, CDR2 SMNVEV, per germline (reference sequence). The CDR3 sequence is CASSLVGSGTDTQYF.

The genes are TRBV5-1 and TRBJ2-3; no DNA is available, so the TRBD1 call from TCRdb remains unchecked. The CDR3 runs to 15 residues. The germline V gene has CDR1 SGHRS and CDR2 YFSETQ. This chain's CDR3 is CASSFRDRETDTQYF. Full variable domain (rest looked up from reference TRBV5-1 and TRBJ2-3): KAGVTQTPRYLIKTRGQQVTLSCSPISGHRSVSWYQQTPGQGLQFLFEYFSETQRNKGNFPGRFSGRQFSNSRSEMNVSTLELGDSALYLCASSFRDRETDTQYFGPGTRLTVL.

The CDR3 loop is CASSHGTGPAEQYF. The J gene is TRBJ2-7, the V gene TRBV5-5; the D call of TRBD1 rests on TCRdb alone, since no DNA is present to check it. The CDR3 length is 14 residues. Germline V gives CDR1 SGHKS, CDR2 YYEKEE (reference sequence).

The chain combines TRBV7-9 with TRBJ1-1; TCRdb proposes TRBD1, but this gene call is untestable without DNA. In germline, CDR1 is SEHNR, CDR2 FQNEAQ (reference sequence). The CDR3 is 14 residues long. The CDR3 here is CASTPTQKNTEAFF.

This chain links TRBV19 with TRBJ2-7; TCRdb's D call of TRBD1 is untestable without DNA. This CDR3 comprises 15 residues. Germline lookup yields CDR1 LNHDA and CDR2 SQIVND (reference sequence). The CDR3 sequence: CASSVQPGPNYEQYF. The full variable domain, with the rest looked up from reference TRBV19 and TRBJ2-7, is DGGITQSPKYLFRKEGQNVTLSCEQNLNHDAMYWYRQDPGQGLRLIYYSQIVNDFQKGDIAEGYSVSREKKESFPLTVTSAQKNPTAFYLCASSVQPGPNYEQYFGPGTRLTVT.

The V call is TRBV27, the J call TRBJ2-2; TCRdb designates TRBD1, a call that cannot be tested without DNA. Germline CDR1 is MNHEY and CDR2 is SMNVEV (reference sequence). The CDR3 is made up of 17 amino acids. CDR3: CASSFGAGPVGTGELFF.

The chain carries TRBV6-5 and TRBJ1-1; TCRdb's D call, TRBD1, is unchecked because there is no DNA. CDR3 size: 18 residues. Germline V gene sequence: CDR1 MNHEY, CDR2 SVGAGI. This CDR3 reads CASSYSAAHGVSNTEAFF.

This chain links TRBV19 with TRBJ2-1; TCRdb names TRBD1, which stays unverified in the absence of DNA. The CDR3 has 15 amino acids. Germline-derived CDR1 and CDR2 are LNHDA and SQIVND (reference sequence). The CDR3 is CASSTGQREVDEQFF.

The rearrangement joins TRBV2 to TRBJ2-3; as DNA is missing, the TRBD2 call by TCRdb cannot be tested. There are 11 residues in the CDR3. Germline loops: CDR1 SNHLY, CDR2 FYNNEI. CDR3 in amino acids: CASSAGGVQYF.

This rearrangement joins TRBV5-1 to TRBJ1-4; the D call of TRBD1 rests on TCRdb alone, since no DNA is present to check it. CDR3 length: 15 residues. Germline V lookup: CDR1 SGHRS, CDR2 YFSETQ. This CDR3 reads CASSLQGATNEKLFF.

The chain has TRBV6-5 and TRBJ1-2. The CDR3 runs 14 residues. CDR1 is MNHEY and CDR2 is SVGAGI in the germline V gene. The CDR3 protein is CASSYSISTHGYTF.